What follows is one TCR beta chain and its context. This sample was taken from a study of beta chain features in type 1 diabetes. The sequenced template was cDNA made from the entire isolated RNA. Profiled with immunoSEQ multiplex PCR; TCRdb holds only in-frame clones, not every one. The table shows approximately 170,000 clones, with 7.5% to 10% occurring only once. The ends were cut back, 1 base at V and 5 bases at J, with 9 bases in the middle. Per the germline V gene, CDR1 is SGHNT and CDR2 is YYREEE (reference sequence). CDR3 length: 13 residues. The TCR sequence derives from a woman aged 18-29 years in good health. V and J are TRBV5-4 and TRBJ1-1; possibly TRBD1 for D (5 bases). The sample taken for sequencing was central memory CD4+ T cells from blood. The CDR3, as DNA: TGTGCCAGCAGCTTGTTGGGGGGTACTGAAGCTTTCTTT. It is translated as CASSLLGGTEAFF.